This T cell receptor (beta chain) was recovered during a study of T cells in lung cancer brain metastases. Trimming left V 1 base short and J 3 bases short, with 6 bases between. The germline CDR1 and CDR2 sequences are MGHDK and SYGVNS. The CDR3 sequence is 13 residues long. About five deparaffinized, unstained around 10 um sections supplied tumor areas macrodissected using marked H&E slides as a guide. Sequencing used immunoSEQ multiplex PCR; TCRdb keeps in-frame clones, though not all of them. The sample records approximately 3,000 clones, approximately 87% being singletons. The rearrangement uses TRBV25-1 and TRBJ1-2; D gene ambiguous. The specimen sequenced was tumor tissue from the primary lung tumor. This TCR was sampled from a woman in her forties or fifties with non-small cell lung cancer. CDR3 sequence reads: CASSESADYGYTF. CDR3 nucleotide sequence: TGTGCCAGCAGTGAATCTGCAGACTATGGCTACACCTTC.